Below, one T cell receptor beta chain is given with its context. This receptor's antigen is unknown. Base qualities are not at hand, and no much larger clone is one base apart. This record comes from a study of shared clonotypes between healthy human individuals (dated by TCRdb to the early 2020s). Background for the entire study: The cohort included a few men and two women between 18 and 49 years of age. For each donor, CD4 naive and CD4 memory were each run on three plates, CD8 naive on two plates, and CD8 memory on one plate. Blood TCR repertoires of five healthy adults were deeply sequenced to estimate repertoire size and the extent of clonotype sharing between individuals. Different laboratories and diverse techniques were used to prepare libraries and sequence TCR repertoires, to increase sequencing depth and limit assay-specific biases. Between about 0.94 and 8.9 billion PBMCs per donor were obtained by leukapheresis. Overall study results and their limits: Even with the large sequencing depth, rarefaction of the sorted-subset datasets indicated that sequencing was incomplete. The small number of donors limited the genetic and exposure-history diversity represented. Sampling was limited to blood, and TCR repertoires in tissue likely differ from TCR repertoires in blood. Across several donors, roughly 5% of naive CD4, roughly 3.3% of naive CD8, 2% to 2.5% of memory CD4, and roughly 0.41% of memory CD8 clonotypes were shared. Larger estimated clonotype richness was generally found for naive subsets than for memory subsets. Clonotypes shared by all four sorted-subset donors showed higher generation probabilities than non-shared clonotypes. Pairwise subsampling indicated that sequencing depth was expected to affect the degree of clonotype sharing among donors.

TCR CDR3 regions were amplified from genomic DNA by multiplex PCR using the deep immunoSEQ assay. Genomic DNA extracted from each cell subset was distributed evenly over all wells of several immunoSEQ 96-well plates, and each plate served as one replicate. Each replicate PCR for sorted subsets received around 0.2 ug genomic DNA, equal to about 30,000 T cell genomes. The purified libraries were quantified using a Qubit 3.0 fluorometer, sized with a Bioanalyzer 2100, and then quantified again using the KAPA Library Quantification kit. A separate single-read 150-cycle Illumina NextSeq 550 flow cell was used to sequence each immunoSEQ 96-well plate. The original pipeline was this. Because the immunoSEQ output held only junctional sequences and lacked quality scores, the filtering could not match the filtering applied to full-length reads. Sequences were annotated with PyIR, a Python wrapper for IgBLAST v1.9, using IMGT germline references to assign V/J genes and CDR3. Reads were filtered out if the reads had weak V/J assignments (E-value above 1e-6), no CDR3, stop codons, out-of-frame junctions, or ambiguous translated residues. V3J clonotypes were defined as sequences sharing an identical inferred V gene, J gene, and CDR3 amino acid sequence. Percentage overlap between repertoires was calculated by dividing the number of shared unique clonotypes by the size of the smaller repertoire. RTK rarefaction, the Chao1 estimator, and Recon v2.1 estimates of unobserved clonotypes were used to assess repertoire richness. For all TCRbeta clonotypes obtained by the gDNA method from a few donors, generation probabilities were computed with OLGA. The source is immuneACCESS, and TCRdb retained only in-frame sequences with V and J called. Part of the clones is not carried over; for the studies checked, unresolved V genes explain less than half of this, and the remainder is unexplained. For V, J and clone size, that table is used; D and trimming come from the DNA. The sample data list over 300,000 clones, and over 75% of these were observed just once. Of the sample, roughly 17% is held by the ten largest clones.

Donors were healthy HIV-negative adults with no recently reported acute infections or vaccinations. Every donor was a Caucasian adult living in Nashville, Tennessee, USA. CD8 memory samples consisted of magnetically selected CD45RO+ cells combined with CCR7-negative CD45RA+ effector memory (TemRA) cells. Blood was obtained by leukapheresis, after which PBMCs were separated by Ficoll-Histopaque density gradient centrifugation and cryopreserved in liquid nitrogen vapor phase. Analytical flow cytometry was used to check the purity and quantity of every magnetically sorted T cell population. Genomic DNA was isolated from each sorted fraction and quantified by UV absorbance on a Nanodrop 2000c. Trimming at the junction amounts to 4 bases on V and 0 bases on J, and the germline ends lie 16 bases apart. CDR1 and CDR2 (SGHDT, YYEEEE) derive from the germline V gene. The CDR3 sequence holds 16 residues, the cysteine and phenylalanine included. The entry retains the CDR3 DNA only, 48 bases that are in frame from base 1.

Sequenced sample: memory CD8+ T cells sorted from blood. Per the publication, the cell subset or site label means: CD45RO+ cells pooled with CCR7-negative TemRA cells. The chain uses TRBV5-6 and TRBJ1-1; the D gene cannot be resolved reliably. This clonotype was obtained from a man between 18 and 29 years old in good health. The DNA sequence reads TGTGCCAGCAGCGTCGACGGACGAAACATGAACACTGAAGCTTTCTTT. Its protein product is CASSVDGRNMNTEAFF.